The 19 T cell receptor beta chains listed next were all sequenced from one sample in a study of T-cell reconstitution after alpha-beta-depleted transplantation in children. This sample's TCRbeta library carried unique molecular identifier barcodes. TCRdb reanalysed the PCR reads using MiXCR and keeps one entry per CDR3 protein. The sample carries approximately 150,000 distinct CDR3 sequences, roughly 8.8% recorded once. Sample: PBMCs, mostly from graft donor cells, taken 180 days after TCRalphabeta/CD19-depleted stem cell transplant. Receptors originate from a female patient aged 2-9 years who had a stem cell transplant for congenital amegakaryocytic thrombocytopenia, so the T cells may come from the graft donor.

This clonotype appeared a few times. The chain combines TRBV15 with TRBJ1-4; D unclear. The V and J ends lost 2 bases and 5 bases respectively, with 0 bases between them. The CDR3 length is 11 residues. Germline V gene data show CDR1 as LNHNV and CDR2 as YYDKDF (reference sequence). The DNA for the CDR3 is TGTGCCACCAGCAGAAATGAAAAACTGTTTTTT. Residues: CATSRNEKLFF.

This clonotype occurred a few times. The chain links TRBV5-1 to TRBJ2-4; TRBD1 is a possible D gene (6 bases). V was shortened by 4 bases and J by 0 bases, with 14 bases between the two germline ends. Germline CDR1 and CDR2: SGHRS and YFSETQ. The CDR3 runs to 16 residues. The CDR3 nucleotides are TGCGCCAGCAGCGGAGGACAGTGGCTAGCCAAAAACATTCAGTACTTC. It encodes CASSGGQWLAKNIQYF.

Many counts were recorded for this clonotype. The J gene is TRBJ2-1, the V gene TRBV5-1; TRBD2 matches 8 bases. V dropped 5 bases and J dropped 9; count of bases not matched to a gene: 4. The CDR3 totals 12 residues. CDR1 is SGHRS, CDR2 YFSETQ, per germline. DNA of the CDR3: TGCGCCAGCAGGCTAACTAGCGGTGAGCAGTTCTTC. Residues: CASRLTSGEQFF.

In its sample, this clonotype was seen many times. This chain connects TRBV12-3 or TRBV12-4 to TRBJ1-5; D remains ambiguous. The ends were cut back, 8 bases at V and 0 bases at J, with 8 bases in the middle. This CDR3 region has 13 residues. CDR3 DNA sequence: TGTGCCAGCGCCCGGGTTAGCAATCAGCCCCAGCATTTT. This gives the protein CASARVSNQPQHF.

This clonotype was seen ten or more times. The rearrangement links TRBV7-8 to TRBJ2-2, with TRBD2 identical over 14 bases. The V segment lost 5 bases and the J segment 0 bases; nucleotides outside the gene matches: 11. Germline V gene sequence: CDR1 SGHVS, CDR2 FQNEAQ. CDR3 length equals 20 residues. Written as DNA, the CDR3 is TGTGCCAGCAGCCAACGGAGGAAGACTAGCGGGAGGGCGAACACCGGGGAGCTGTTTTTT. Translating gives CASSQRRKTSGRANTGELFF.

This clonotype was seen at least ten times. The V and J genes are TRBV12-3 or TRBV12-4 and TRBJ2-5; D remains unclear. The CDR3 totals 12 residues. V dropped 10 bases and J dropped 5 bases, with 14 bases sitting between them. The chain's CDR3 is CATSPASETQYF. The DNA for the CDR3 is TGTGCCACAAGCCCGGCTTCGGAGACCCAGTACTTC.

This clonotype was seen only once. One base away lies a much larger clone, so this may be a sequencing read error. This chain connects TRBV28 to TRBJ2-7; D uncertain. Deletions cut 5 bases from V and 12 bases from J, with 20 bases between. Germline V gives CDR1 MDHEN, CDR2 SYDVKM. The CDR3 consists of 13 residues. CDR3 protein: CASSRMDLGSLYF. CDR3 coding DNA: TGTGCCAGCAGTCGGATGGACCTGGGAAGCCTGTACTTC. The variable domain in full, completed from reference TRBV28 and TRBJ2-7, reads DVKVTQSSRYLVKRTGEKVFLECVQDMDHENMFWYRQDPGLGLRLIYFSYDVKMKEKGDIPEGYSVSREKKERFSLILESASTNQTSMYLCASSRMDLGSLYFGPGTRLTVT.

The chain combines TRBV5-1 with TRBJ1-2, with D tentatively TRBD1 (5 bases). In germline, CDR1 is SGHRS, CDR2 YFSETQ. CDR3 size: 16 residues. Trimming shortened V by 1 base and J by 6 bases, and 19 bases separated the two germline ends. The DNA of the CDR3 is TGCGCCAGCAGCTTGAAGTTGTTGAGAGACAGCAATGGCTACACCTTC. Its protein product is CASSLKLLRDSNGYTF.

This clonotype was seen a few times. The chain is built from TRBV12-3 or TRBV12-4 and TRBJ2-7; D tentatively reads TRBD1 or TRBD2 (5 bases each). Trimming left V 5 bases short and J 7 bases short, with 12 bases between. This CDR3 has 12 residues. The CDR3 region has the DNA TGTGCCAGCAGTCCCGGGACGGGGGAGCAGTACTTC. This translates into CASSPGTGEQYF.

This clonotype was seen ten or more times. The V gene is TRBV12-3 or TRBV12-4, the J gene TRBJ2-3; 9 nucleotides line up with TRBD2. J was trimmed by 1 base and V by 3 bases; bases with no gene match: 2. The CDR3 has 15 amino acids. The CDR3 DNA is TGTGCCAGCAGTTTGGGGACTAGCCGCACAGATACGCAGTATTTT. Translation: CASSLGTSRTDTQYF.

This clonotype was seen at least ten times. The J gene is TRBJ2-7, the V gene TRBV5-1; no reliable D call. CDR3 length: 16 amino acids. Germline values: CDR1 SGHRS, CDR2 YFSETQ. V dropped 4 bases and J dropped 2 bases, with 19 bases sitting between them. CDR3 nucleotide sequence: TGCGCCAGCAGCCTGAACCCCCCCGGTGGGGCCTACGAGCAGTACTTC. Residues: CASSLNPPGGAYEQYF.

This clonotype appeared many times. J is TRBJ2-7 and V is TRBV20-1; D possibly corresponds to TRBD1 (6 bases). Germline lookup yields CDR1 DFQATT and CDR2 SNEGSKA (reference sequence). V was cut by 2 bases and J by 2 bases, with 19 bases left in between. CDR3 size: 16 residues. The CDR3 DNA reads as TGCAGTGCTAGATCCCCTCTACAGGGATTACCCTACGAGCAGTACTTC. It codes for CSARSPLQGLPYEQYF.

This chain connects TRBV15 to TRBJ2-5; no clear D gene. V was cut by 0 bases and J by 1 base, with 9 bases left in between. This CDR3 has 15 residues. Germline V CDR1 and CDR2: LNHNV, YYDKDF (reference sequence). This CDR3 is CATSRDRSAQETQYF. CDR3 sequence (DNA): TGTGCCACCAGCAGAGATAGGTCAGCCCAAGAGACCCAGTACTTC.

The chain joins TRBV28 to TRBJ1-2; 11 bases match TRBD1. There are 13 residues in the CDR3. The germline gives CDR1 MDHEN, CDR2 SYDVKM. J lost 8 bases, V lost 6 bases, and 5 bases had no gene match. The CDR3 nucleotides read TGTGCCAGCAGCGGACAGGGGGCGAACGGCTACACCTTC. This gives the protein CASSGQGANGYTF.

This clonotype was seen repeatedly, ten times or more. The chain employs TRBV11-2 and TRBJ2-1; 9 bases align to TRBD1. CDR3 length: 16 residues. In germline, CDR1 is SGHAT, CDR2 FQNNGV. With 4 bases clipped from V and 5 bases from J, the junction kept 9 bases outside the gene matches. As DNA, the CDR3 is TGTGCCAGCAGCTACCTTCGGACAGGGGTGAACAATGAGCAGTTCTTC. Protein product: CASSYLRTGVNNEQFF.

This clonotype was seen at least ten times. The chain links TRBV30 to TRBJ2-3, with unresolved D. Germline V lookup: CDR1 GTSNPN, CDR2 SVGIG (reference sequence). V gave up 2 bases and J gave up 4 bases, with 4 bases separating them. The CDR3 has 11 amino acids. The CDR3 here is CAWSTSDTQYF. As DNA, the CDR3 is TGTGCCTGGAGTACCTCAGATACGCAGTATTTT.

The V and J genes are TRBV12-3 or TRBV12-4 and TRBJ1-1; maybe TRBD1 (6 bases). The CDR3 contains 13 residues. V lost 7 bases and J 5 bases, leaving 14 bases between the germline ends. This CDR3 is CASKGQRRTEAFF. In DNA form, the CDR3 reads TGTGCCAGCAAGGGACAAAGGCGTACTGAAGCTTTCTTT.

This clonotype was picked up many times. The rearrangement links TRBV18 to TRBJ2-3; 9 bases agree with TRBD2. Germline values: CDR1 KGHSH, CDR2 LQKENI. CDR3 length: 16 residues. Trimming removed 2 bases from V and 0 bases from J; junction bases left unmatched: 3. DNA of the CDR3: TGTGCCAGCTCACCAGCGCTAGCGGGAAGCACAGATACGCAGTATTTT. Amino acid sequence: CASSPALAGSTDTQYF.

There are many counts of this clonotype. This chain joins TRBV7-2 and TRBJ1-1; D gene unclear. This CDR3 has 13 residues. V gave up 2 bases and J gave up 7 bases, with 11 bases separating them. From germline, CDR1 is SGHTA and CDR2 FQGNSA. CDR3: CASSLMRSLEAFF. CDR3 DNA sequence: TGTGCCAGCAGCTTAATGCGCAGCCTTGAAGCTTTCTTT.